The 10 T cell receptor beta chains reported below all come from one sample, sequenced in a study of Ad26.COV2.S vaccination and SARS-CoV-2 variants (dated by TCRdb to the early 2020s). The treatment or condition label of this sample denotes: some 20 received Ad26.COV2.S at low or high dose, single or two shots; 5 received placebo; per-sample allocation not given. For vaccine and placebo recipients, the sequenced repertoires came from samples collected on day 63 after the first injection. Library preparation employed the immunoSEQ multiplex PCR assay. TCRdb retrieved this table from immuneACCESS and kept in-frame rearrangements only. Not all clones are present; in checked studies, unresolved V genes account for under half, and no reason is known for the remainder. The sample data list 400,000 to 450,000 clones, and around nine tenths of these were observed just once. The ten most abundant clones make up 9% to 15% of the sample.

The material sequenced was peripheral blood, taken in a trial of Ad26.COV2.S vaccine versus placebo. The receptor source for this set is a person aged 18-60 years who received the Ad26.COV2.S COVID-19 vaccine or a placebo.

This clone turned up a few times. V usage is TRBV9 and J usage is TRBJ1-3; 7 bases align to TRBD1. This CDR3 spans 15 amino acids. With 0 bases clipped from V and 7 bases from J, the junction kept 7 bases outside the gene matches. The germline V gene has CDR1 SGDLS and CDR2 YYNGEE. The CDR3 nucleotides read TGTGCCAGCAGCGTAGGGGGGGACAGCAGGAACACCATATATTTT. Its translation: CASSVGGDSRNTIYF.

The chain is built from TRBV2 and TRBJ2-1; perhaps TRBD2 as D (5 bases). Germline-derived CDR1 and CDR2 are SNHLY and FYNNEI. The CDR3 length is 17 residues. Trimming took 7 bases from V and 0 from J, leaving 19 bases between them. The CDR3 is CASKETPTGSSYNEQFF. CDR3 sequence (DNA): TGTGCCAGCAAAGAAACGCCGACGGGGAGCTCCTACAATGAGCAGTTCTTC. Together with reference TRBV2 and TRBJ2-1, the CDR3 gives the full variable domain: EPEVTQTPSHQVTQMGQEVILRCVPISNHLYFYWYRQILGQKVEFLVSFYNNEISEKSEIFDDQFSVERPDGSNFTLKIRSTKLEDSAMYFCASKETPTGSSYNEQFFGPGTRLTVL.

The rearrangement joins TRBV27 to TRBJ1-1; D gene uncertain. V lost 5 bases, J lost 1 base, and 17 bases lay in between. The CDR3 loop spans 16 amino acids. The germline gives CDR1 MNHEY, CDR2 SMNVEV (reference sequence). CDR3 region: CASSPDRSPGNTEAFF. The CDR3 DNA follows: TGTGCCAGCAGTCCAGACCGCTCACCTGGGAACACTGAAGCTTTCTTT.

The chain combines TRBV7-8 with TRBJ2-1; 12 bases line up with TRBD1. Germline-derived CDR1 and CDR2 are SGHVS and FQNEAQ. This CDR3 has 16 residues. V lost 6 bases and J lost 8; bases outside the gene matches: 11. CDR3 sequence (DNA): TGTGCCAGCAGGCTCGTGAGCGGGACAGGGGGCGATGAGCAGTTCTTC. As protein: CASRLVSGTGGDEQFF.

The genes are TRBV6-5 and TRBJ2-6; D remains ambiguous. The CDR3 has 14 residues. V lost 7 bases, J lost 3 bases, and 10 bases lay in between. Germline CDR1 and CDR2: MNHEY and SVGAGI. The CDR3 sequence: CASTFIGGANVLTF. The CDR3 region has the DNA TGTGCCAGCACCTTTATCGGTGGGGCCAACGTCCTGACTTTC.

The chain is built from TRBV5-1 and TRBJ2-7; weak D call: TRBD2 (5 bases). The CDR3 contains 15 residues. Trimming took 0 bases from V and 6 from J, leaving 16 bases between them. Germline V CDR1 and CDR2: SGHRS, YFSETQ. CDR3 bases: TGCGCCAGCAGCTTGGAACGAGGAGGTCTCTCCGAGCAGTACTTC. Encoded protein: CASSLERGGLSEQYF.

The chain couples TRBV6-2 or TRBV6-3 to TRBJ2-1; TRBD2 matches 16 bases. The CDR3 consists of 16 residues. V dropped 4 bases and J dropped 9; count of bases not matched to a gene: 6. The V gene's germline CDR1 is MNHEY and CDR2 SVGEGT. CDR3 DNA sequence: TGTGCCAGCAGTTCGGGACTAGCGGGAGGGCCAGGTGAGCAGTTCTTC. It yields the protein CASSSGLAGGPGEQFF.

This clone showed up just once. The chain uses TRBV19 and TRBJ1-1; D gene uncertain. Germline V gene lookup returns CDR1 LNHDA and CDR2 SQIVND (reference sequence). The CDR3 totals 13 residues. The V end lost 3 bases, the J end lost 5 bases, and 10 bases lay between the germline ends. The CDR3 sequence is CASSMQPITEAFF. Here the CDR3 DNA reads TGTGCCAGTAGTATGCAGCCGATTACTGAAGCTTTCTTT. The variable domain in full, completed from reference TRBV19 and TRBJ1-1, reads DGGITQSPKYLFRKEGQNVTLSCEQNLNHDAMYWYRQDPGQGLRLIYYSQIVNDFQKGDIAEGYSVSREKKESFPLTVTSAQKNPTAFYLCASSMQPITEAFFGQGTRLTVV.

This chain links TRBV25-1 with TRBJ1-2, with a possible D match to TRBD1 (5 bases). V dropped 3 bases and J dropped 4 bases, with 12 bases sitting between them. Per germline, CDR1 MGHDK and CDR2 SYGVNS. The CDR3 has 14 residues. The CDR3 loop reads CASSDIGVIYGYTF. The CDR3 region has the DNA TGTGCCAGCAGTGATATAGGGGTCATCTATGGCTACACCTTC.

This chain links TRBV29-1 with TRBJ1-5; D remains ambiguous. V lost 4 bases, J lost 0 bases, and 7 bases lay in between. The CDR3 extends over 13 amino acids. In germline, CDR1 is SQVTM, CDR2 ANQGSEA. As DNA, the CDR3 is TGCAGCGTTGTTTTAAATAGCAATCAGCCCCAGCATTTT. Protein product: CSVVLNSNQPQHF.